The 7 T cell receptor beta chains listed next were all sequenced from one sample in a study of CD8 T cells in Susac syndrome (dated by TCRdb to the late 2010s). The method was the immunoSEQ multiplex PCR assay. RNA was extracted with the RNeasy kit and roughly 0.45 to 1 ug was reverse transcribed using random hexamers. The public reads were reanalyzed by TCRdb: fastp trimming at Q25, MiXCR alignment, in-frame beta chains only. Every distinct CDR3 protein forms one entry, paired with its most common genes and DNA. The sample has under 85,000 distinct CDR3 sequences on record, just under 95% of them singletons. Together, the top ten hold about 0.6% of the sample. The source material was CD8+ T cells from PBMCs. These receptors were collected from a human donor with multiple sclerosis.

The rearrangement links TRBV27 to TRBJ1-2; D perhaps matches TRBD1 (6 bases). In germline, CDR1 is MNHEY, CDR2 SMNVEV (reference sequence). Trimming took 6 bases from V and 7 from J, leaving 18 bases between them. CDR3 size: 14 residues. Written as DNA, the CDR3 is TGTGCCAGCAGAGGGGAGGGACAAAGCCCTGGCTACACCTTC. It codes for CASRGEGQSPGYTF.

The genes are TRBV7-9 and TRBJ2-7, with D maybe TRBD2 (6 bases). From germline, CDR1 is SEHNR and CDR2 FQNEAQ (reference sequence). The V and J ends lost 5 bases and 7 bases respectively, with 21 bases between them. This CDR3 contains 15 residues. CDR3 amino acids: CASSQPGLGDREQYF. CDR3 bases: TGTGCCAGCAGCCAACCGGGACTGGGAGATAGGGAGCAGTACTTC.

The chain joins TRBV3-1 to TRBJ2-2; 10 nucleotides agree with TRBD2. This CDR3 is 15 amino acids long. Trimming cost V 8 bases and J 0 bases; bases outside gene matches: 3. Germline V CDR1 and CDR2: LGHDT, YNNKEL (reference sequence). This CDR3 reads CASLGLAANTGELFF. The CDR3 bases are TGTGCCAGCTTAGGACTAGCGGCGAACACCGGGGAGCTGTTTTTT.

Note on this clonotype: The junction departs from the called germline gene at one end, perhaps through a read error. The J gene is TRBJ1-2, the V gene TRBV9; D not certain. Per the germline V gene, CDR1 is SGDLS and CDR2 is YYNGEE. The CDR3 totals 13 residues. The CDR3 DNA follows: TGTGCCAGCAGCGTAAACGAATTGACGGGTTTCGCCTTC. The encoded protein is CASSVNELTGFAF. Full variable domain (outside the CDR3, taken from reference TRBV9 and TRBJ1-2): DSGVTQTPKHLITATGQRVTLRCSPRSGDLSVYWYQQSLDQGLQFLIQYYNGEERAKGNILERFSAQQFPDLHSELNLSSLELGDSALYFCASSVNELTGFAFGSGTRLTVV.

The genes are TRBV7-9 and TRBJ2-5; 8 nucleotides agree with TRBD1. Trimming took 5 bases from V and 3 from J; bases not matched to a gene: 11. This CDR3 contains 16 residues. The V gene's germline CDR1 is SEHNR and CDR2 FQNEAQ (reference sequence). The DNA for the CDR3 is TGTGCCAGCAGCCCCACCCAGGGACAGGTGAAAGAGACCCAGTACTTC. Translation: CASSPTQGQVKETQYF.

This chain uses TRBV7-1 with TRBJ1-1; D gene ambiguous. TRBV7-1 is an open reading frame whose function is uncertain. V gave up 5 bases and J gave up 8 bases, with 15 bases separating them. CDR3 size: 13 residues. The CDR3 DNA follows: TGTGCCAGCAGCCCGACTGATTTAGGGGAAGCTTTCTTT. Its protein is CASSPTDLGEAFF.

The chain recombines TRBV4-1 with TRBJ2-7; the D is unclear. Trimming took 0 bases from V and 3 from J, leaving 12 bases between them. This CDR3 spans 15 amino acids. Germline loops: CDR1 MGHRA, CDR2 YSYEKL. The CDR3, as DNA: TGCGCCAGCAGCCAAGAATACTCGGGTATCTACGAGCAGTACTTC. It yields the protein CASSQEYSGIYEQYF.